This T cell receptor beta chain was sequenced for a study of cytotoxic CD8 clonotypes in ibrutinib-treated CLL. Study information: More than 9 relapsed/refractory, roughly 15 treatment-naive; around 18 IGHV unmutated. It was after a median around twelve months of treatment, range 6 to 36, that response samples were taken.

Looked up from germline, CDR1 is ENHRY and CDR2 is SYGVKD. This CDR3 is 13 amino acids long. V was trimmed by 4 bases and J by 4 bases, leaving 7 bases between them. Sequencing was performed with immunoSEQ multiplex PCR; in TCRdb, only in-frame clones are kept and a portion is missing. The data hold some 200,000 clones, with more than 65% observed a single time. The study, taken as a whole, reports: Different sampling times were used for sustained-remission and progressing patients. A rise in clonality was seen at ibrutinib response, and a fall back toward baseline was seen at progression.

Details on this clone: What it recognizes is unknown.

The sequencing used PBMCs, collected after 12 months of ibrutinib treatment. V usage is TRBV10-3 and J usage is TRBJ2-2, with D uncertain. The origin of this receptor is a human donor with chronic lymphocytic leukemia. CDR3 in amino acids: CAISGSVTGELFF. The CDR3 DNA is TGTGCCATCAGTGGGTCAGTCACCGGGGAGCTGTTTTTT.